These 27 T cell receptor beta chains came from one sample sequenced in a study of blood T cell repertoires in COVID-19 (dated by TCRdb to about 2020). Library prep was done by the immunoSEQ multiplex PCR assay. The table was pulled from immuneACCESS by TCRdb, which kept in-frame rearrangements only. Such tables lose some clones; where checked, under half of the loss comes from unresolved V genes, and the rest has no known cause. In all, the sample holds fewer than 250,000 clones, and roughly 80% of those were seen once. Together, the top ten hold roughly a tenth of the sample. Sequenced input: peripheral blood. The receptors stem from a woman older than 75 with COVID-19, enrolled during active disease.

The chain recombines TRBV12-3 or TRBV12-4 with TRBJ1-5, with 10 bases lining up with TRBD1. The CDR3 length is 13 residues. With 6 bases clipped from V and 9 bases from J, the junction kept 5 bases outside the gene matches. CDR3 protein: CASSRTGGLPQHF. The CDR3 nucleotides are TGTGCCAGCAGCCGGACAGGGGGTTTGCCCCAGCATTTT.

The chain carries TRBV6-5 and TRBJ2-1; 8 bases line up with TRBD2. The CDR3 is 15 residues long. The germline V gene encodes CDR1 MNHEY and CDR2 SVGAGI. The V segment lost 7 bases and the J segment 0 bases; nucleotides outside the gene matches: 5. The CDR3 protein is CASMPLAGSYNEQFF. The CDR3 coding sequence is TGTGCCAGCATGCCCCTAGCGGGCTCCTACAATGAGCAGTTCTTC.

The chain is built from TRBV3-1 (or the pseudogene TRBV3-2) and TRBJ2-2, with TRBD1 matching over 7 bases. This CDR3 is built from 15 residues. V gave up 1 base and J gave up 3 bases; unmatched junction bases: 2. The germline V gene has CDR1 LGHDT and CDR2 YNNKEL (reference sequence). The CDR3 here is CASSQGQGHTGELFF. The CDR3 DNA sequence: TGTGCCAGCAGCCAAGGACAGGGCCACACCGGGGAGCTGTTTTTT.

This rearrangement joins TRBV5-6 to TRBJ2-5; D is unresolved. The CDR3 is made up of 13 amino acids. V was cut by 2 bases and J by 4 bases, with 9 bases left in between. Germline V gene data show CDR1 as SGHDT and CDR2 as YYEEEE. Here the CDR3 reads CASSLAPRETQYF. The CDR3 region has the DNA TGTGCCAGCAGCTTAGCACCTCGAGAGACCCAGTACTTC.

The chain has TRBV3-1 (or the pseudogene TRBV3-2) and TRBJ1-3, with D possibly TRBD1 on 5 matching bases. This CDR3 spans 13 amino acids. Deletions cut 4 bases from V and 4 bases from J, with 8 bases between. Germline V gene data show CDR1 as LGHDT and CDR2 as YNNKEL (reference sequence). The CDR3 DNA follows: TGTGCCAGCAGCCCAGGGTTAGGAAACACCATATATTTT. It specifies CASSPGLGNTIYF.

This chain links TRBV30 with TRBJ2-2, with TRBD2 as a possible D gene (6 bases). The CDR3 covers 13 residues. V was trimmed by 7 bases and J by 1 base, leaving 10 bases between them. CDR1 GTSNPN and CDR2 SVGIG come from the germline V gene (reference sequence). The CDR3 DNA follows: TGTGCCTTCCGGGAGATGAACACCGGGGAGCTGTTTTTT. Translating it yields CAFREMNTGELFF.

CDR3 in amino acids: CASSRGGDTQYF. DNA for the CDR3: TGTGCCAGCAGCCGGGGTGGGGATACGCAGTATTTT. V usage is TRBV5-4 and J usage is TRBJ2-3; a possible D gene is TRBD2 (5 bases). CDR3 size: 12 residues. Trimming shortened V by 4 bases and J by 6 bases, and 9 bases separated the two germline ends. Germline V gene sequence: CDR1 SGHNT, CDR2 YYREEE (reference sequence).

The chain couples TRBV19 to TRBJ2-6; TRBD1 agrees at 12 bases. Germline V gives CDR1 LNHDA, CDR2 SQIVND (reference sequence). V shed 8 bases, J shed 1 base, and the junction held 6 bases outside the gene matches. This CDR3 spans 17 amino acids. The DNA for the CDR3 is TGTGCCAGTTCAAGGGGACAGGGGGCTTCTGGGGCCAACGTCCTGACTTTC. Encoded protein: CASSRGQGASGANVLTF.

In DNA form, the CDR3 reads TGCGCCAGCAGCCTACAGGGGCCGTACTCCTACGAGCAGTACTTC. Translated: CASSLQGPYSYEQYF. This chain uses TRBV5-1 with TRBJ2-7; the match to TRBD1 covers 7 bases. V was pared by 4 bases and J by 0 bases, with 7 bases of the junction left unmatched. The CDR3 length is 15 residues. The V gene's germline CDR1 is SGHRS and CDR2 YFSETQ.

The rearrangement uses TRBV19 and TRBJ1-2; 8 nucleotides align to TRBD1. Unmatched junction bases numbered 6, after V lost 5 bases and J lost 7 bases. Per germline, CDR1 LNHDA and CDR2 SQIVND (reference sequence). CDR3 size: 13 residues. DNA for the CDR3: TGTGCCAGTAGTTTCGACAGGGGAGGTGGCTACACCTTC. Protein sequence: CASSFDRGGGYTF.

The chain combines TRBV6-5 with TRBJ2-7, with D possibly TRBD2 on 5 matching bases. This CDR3 has 11 amino acids. With 7 bases removed from V and 4 bases from J, the gap between germline ends came to 8 bases. In germline, CDR1 is MNHEY, CDR2 SVGAGI. The CDR3 loop reads CASTSGYEQYF. DNA for the CDR3: TGTGCCAGCACTTCGGGATACGAGCAGTACTTC.

This chain joins TRBV4-2 and TRBJ1-2, with 7 bases matching TRBD1. CDR3 length: 13 amino acids. CDR1 is LGHNA, CDR2 YNFKEQ, per germline. Trimming at V came to 4 bases and at J to 5 bases, leaving 4 bases not matched to a gene. The CDR3 protein is CASSREQGYGYTF. The CDR3 nucleotides are TGTGCCAGCAGCCGGGAACAGGGGTATGGCTACACCTTC.

The rearrangement links TRBV3-1 (or the pseudogene TRBV3-2) to TRBJ2-3, with no clear D. There are 13 residues in the CDR3. From germline, CDR1 is LGHDT and CDR2 YNNKEL (reference sequence). Between the trimmed V and J ends, which lost 6 bases and 5 bases, there was a span of 12 bases. As DNA, the CDR3 is TGTGCCAGCAGTCGGAACTACGGAGATACGCAGTATTTT. Translated: CASSRNYGDTQYF.

The chain recombines TRBV27 with TRBJ1-2; the match to TRBD1 covers 8 bases. V was pared by 6 bases and J by 4 bases, with 10 bases of the junction left unmatched. CDR3 size: 15 residues. The germline gives CDR1 MNHEY, CDR2 SMNVEV (reference sequence). CDR3 amino acids: CASRLAGTGVYGYTF. DNA of the CDR3: TGTGCCAGCAGGTTAGCCGGGACAGGAGTCTATGGCTACACCTTC.

V and J are TRBV20-1 and TRBJ1-1, with TRBD1 as a possible D gene (6 bases). Germline CDR1 is DFQATT and CDR2 is SNEGSKA (reference sequence). V gave up 3 bases and J gave up 4 bases, with 15 bases separating them. CDR3 length equals 14 residues. The CDR3 DNA is TGCAGTGCTAGTACAGGGTTCTGGATCACTGAAGCTTTCTTT. Translation: CSASTGFWITEAFF.

The chain carries TRBV7-9 and TRBJ2-5; the D is unclear. CDR3 length equals 12 residues. In germline, CDR1 is SEHNR, CDR2 FQNEAQ (reference sequence). V was shortened by 1 base and J by 5 bases, with 5 bases between the two germline ends. The CDR3 coding sequence is TGTGCCAGCAGCTTAGTGGAGGAGACCCAGTACTTC. Protein product: CASSLVEETQYF.

This clone was picked up a small number of times. The chain joins TRBV7-9 to TRBJ1-3, with D uncertain. The germline V gene has CDR1 SEHNR and CDR2 FQNEAQ (reference sequence). This CDR3 spans 12 amino acids. The V gene lost 3 bases and the J gene lost 4 bases, with 4 bases spanning the gap. CDR3: CASSFLGNTIYF. CDR3 coding DNA: TGTGCCAGCAGCTTTCTGGGAAACACCATATATTTT.

J is TRBJ2-5 and V is TRBV3-1 (or the pseudogene TRBV3-2); a possible D gene is TRBD2 (6 bases). The CDR3 covers 13 residues. The ends were cut back, 6 bases at V and 2 bases at J, with 10 bases in the middle. Germline CDR1 is LGHDT and CDR2 is YNNKEL (reference sequence). The CDR3 region is CASSRRGQETQYF. DNA for the CDR3: TGTGCCAGCAGTAGGAGGGGACAAGAGACCCAGTACTTC.

This clone appeared a single time. Other DNA sequences in this specimen translate into the identical CDR3. The genes are TRBV30 and TRBJ1-1; 7 bases agree with TRBD1. V lost 2 bases, J lost 2 bases, and 8 bases stayed unmatched. CDR1 and CDR2 (germline): GTSNPN, SVGIG (reference sequence). CDR3 length: 15 amino acids. CDR3 DNA: TGTGCCTGGAGTCCTCGGACAGGCTCTAACACTGAAGCTTTCTTT. This sequence encodes CAWSPRTGSNTEAFF. The whole variable domain, filled in from reference TRBV30 and TRBJ1-1, reads SQTIHQWPATLVQPVGSPLSLECTVEGTSNPNLYWYRQAAGRGLQLLFYSVGIGQISSEVPQNLSASRPQDRQFILSSKKLLLSDSGFYLCAWSPRTGSNTEAFFGQGTRLTVV.

This clone was recorded once. CDR3 nucleotides: TGCAGTGCGAGGTCCAGCGTCGACCGGTTCTTC. Its translation is CSARSSVDRFF. The V call is TRBV20-1, the J call TRBJ2-1; D is unclear. The CDR3 contains 11 residues. CDR1 is DFQATT, CDR2 SNEGSKA, per germline (reference sequence). The V and J ends lost 6 bases and 15 bases respectively, with 18 bases between them.

The gene calls are TRBV27 and TRBJ1-5; D is ambiguous. The CDR3 runs 12 residues. V lost 4 bases and J 4 bases, leaving 5 bases between the germline ends. Germline V gene sequence: CDR1 MNHEY, CDR2 SMNVEV (reference sequence). The CDR3 region is CASSYINQPQHF. The CDR3 DNA sequence: TGTGCCAGCAGTTATATAAATCAGCCCCAGCATTTT.

This clone was picked up one time. The V call is TRBV30, the J call TRBJ2-5, with D possibly TRBD2 on 6 matching bases. Germline V gene data show CDR1 as GTSNPN and CDR2 as SVGIG (reference sequence). CDR3 size: 12 residues. Trimming removed 3 bases at V and 5 bases at J, with 10 bases between. For the CDR3, the DNA is TGTGCCTGGAGGCGGGGCATGGAGACCCAGTACTTC. It codes for CAWRRGMETQYF.

This clone was detected once. The CDR3 spells CASCLQGEKLFF. CDR3 nucleotides: TGTGCCAGTTGTCTACAGGGGGAAAAACTGTTTTTT. This rearrangement joins TRBV19 to TRBJ1-4; 7 bases are shared with TRBD1. V was clipped by 8 bases and J by 8 bases; unmatched bases: 5. This CDR3 contains 12 residues. Germline CDR1 and CDR2: LNHDA and SQIVND (reference sequence).

This clone was counted only a few times. This chain links TRBV5-5 with TRBJ2-7; 8 bases are shared with TRBD2. The CDR3 covers 14 residues. Germline values: CDR1 SGHKS, CDR2 YYEKEE (reference sequence). V shed 4 bases and J 0 bases; nucleotides not matched to a gene: 3. CDR3 sequence reads: CASSAGTSSYEQYV. CDR3 sequence (DNA): TGTGCCAGCAGCGCCGGGACTAGCTCCTACGAGCAGTACGTC.

The chain carries TRBV5-1 and TRBJ1-1, with D hard to call. Trimming pared 2 bases from V and 0 bases from J, leaving 14 bases between. The CDR3 has 16 amino acids. Per the germline V gene, CDR1 is SGHRS and CDR2 is YFSETQ. DNA for the CDR3: TGCGCCAGCAGCTTCCCGGGAGGCGGGATGAACACTGAAGCTTTCTTT. Translated, it gives CASSFPGGGMNTEAFF.

The V and J genes are TRBV7-8 and TRBJ1-2; possible D gene TRBD1, 5 bases. Germline-derived CDR1 and CDR2 are SGHVS and FQNEAQ. Deletions cut 1 base from V and 5 bases from J, with 11 bases between. The CDR3 is 14 amino acids. The CDR3 reads CASSLGLDSYGYTF. Here the CDR3 DNA reads TGTGCCAGCAGCTTAGGTTTAGACAGTTATGGCTACACCTTC. The full variable domain, with the rest looked up from reference TRBV7-8 and TRBJ1-2, is GAGVSQSPRYKVAKRGQDVALRCDPISGHVSLFWYQQALGQGPEFLTYFQNEAQLDKSGLPSDRFFAERPEGSVSTLKIQRTQQEDSAVYLCASSLGLDSYGYTFGSGTRLTVV.

The chain combines TRBV5-1 with TRBJ1-6; D is unclear. The germline V gene has CDR1 SGHRS and CDR2 YFSETQ. Trimming took off 4 bases at V and 6 bases at J, with 11 bases between the two ends. CDR3 size: 14 residues. CDR3 loop: CASSPGKLNSPLHF. CDR3 nucleotides: TGCGCCAGCAGCCCGGGGAAACTTAATTCACCCCTCCACTTT.